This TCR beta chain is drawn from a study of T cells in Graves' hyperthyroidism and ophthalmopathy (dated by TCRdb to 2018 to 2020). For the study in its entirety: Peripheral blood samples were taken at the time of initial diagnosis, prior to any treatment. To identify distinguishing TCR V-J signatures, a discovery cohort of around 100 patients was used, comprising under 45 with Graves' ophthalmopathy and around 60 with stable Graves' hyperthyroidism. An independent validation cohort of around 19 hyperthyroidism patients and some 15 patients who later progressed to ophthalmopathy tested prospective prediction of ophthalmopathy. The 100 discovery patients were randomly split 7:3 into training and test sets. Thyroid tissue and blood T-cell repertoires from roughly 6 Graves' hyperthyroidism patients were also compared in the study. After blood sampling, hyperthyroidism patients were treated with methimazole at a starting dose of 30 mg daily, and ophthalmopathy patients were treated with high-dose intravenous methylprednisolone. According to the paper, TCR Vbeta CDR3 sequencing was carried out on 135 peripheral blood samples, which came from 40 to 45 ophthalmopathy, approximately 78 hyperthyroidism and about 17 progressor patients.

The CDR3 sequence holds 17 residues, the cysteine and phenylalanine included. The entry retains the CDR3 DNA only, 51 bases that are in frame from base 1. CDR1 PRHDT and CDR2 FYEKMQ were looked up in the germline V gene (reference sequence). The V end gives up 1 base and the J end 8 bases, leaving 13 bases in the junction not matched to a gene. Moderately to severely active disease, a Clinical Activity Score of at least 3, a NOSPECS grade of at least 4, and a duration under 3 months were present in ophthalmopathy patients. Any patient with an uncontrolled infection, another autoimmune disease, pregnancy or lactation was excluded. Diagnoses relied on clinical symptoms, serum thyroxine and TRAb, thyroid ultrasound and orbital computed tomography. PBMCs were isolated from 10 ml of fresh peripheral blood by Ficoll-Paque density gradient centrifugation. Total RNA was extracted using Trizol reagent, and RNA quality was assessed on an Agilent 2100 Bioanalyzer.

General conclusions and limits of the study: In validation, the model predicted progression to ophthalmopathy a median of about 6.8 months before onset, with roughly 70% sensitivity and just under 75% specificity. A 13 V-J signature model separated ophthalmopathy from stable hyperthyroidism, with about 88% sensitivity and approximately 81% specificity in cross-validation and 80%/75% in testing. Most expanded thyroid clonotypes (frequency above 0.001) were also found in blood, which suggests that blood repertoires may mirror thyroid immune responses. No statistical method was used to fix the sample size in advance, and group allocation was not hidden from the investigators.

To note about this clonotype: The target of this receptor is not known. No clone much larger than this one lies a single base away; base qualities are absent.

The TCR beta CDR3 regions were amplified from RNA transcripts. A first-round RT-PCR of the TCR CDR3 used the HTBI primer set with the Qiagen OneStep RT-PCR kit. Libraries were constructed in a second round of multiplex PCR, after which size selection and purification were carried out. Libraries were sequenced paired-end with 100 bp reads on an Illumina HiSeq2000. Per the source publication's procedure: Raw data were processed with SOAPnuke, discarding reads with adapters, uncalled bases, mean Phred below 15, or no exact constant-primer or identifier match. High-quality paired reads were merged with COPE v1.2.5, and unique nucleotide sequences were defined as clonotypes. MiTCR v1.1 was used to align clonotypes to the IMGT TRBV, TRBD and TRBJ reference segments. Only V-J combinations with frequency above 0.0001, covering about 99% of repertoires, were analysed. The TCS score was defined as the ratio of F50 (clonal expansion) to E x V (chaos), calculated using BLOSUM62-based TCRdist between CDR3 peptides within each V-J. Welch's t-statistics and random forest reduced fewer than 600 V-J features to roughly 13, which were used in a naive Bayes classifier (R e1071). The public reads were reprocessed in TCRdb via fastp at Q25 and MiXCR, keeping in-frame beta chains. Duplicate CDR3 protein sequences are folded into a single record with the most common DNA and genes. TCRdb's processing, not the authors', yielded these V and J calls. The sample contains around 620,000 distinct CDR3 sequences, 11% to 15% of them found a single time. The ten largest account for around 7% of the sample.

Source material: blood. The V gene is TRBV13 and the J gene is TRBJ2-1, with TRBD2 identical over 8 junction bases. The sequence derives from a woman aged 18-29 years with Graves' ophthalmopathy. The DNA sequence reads TGTGCCAGCAGCTTAGCTGGGAGTGGCGGGAGGTTGGATGAGCAGTTCTTC. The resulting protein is CASSLAGSGGRLDEQFF.